This T cell receptor (beta chain) was identified during a study of CD8+ T cells in alopecia areata. Across the study: Treatment of the treated patients consisted of oral tofacitinib, 5 to 10 mg twice daily.

Alopecia areata patients provided lesional scalp punch biopsies and peripheral blood. Of note for this clone: The same CDR3 also results from other DNA sequences found in this sample.

It was cDNA, reverse transcribed from extracted RNA, that served as the sequencing template. Generated by immunoSEQ multiplex PCR, the TCRdb table keeps only in-frame clones and is missing some. The profile covers about 150,000 clones, with around 47% appearing a single time and about 6.3% taken by the ten largest. V gave up 0 bases and J gave up 0 bases, with 1 base separating them. CDR3 length equals 13 residues. Germline assignment: CDR1 KGHSH and CDR2 LQKENI. The gene calls are TRBV18 and TRBJ2-3; D uncertain. This clonotype was sampled from a human donor with alopecia areata. Sequences were obtained from CD4+ T cells sorted from blood. The CDR3 region has the DNA TGTGCCAGCTCACCACCGAGCACAGATACGCAGTATTTT. Translation gives CASSPPSTDTQYF. The whole variable domain, remainder taken from reference TRBV18 and TRBJ2-3, is NAGVMQNPRHLVRRRGQEARLRCSPMKGHSHVYWYRQLPEEGLKFMVYLQKENIIDESGMPKERFSAEFPKEGPSILRIQQVVRGDSAAYFCASSPPSTDTQYFGPGTRLTVL.